The clone carrying this T cell receptor beta chain has just one count. This entry belongs to a study of T cell changes during pregnancy in multiple sclerosis. The CDR3 has 15 residues. Produced via immunoSEQ multiplex PCR; TCRdb's table is partial and in-frame only. There are some 95,000 clones in the sample; roughly 92% occur only once, and more than 2.5% lies in the top ten. This rearrangement joins TRBV21-1 to TRBJ2-7; the table's D call of TRBD1 was not tested on the DNA. TRBV21-1 is given as a pseudogene. The clonotype originates from a female donor with multiple sclerosis, enrolled in a pregnancy study. The material sequenced was peripheral blood, taken in the first trimester of pregnancy. CDR3 sequence: CASRGRQGASYEQYF. CDR3 DNA sequence: TGTGCCTCCAGGGGCAGGCAGGGGGCCTCCTACGAGCAGTACTTC.